Reported below is one TCR beta chain. Its antigen is unknown. The data originate from a study of T cell responses to AZD1222 COVID-19 vaccine. Notes on the study in general: Just a handful of people given AZD1222 tested seropositive at baseline. Only after the peak T cell response were repertoires sampled.

This CDR3 spans 12 amino acids. Trimming left V 3 bases short and J 6 bases short, with 10 bases between. The V gene's germline CDR1 is SGHRS and CDR2 YFSETQ. Method: immunoSEQ multiplex PCR; TCRdb's copy keeps in-frame clones and lacks some. The sample holds more than 110,000 clones; approximately 94% are singletons and the top ten take about 9%. The source of this sequence is an adult in good health. This material consisted of peripheral blood, taken on day 0 of AZD1222 vaccination. The V call is TRBV5-1, the J call TRBJ2-7, with D uncertain. The CDR3 loop is CASSSTGREQYF. The CDR3 DNA follows: TGCGCCAGCAGCTCGACCGGCCGCGAGCAGTACTTC.